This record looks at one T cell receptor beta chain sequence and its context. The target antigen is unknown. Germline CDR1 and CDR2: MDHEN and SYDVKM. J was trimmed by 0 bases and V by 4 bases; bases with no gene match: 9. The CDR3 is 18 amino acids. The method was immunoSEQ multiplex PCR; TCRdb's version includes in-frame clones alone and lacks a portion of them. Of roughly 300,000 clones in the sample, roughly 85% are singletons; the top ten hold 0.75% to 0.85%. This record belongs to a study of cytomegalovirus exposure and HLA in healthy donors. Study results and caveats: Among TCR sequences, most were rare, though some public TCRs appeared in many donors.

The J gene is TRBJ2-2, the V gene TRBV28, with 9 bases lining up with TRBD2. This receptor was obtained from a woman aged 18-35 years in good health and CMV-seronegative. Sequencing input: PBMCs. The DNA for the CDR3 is TGTGCCAGCAGTTATCCGACTAGCGGCGATGCGAACACCGGGGAGCTGTTTTTT. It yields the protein CASSYPTSGDANTGELFF.